This TCR beta chain was observed in a study of T cells after yellow fever vaccination. The overall study: Libraries from low-cell-number fractions were prepared with the SMART-Seq v4 Ultra Low Input RNA kit.

Points from the study as a whole: Subsequent to the booster, the majority of primary-vaccination clones reappeared (around 97% CD4, 88% CD8). Compared with primary, the secondary response was weaker and peaked at day 5, not 15.

The CDR3 runs 17 residues. The germline V gene encodes CDR1 LGHDT and CDR2 YNNKEL (reference sequence). Trimming took off 0 bases at V and 6 bases at J, with 21 bases between the two ends. This clonotype was observed a handful of times. The antigen is unknown. Researchers made TCR cDNA using 5'RACE template switching, and this step added a universal primer site and UMIs. Each CDR3 protein is one row after TCRdb ran MiXCR on the 5' RACE reads. The table includes a few hundred thousand distinct CDR3 sequences, less than 20% detected once. The source material was PBMCs, sampled 5 days after the first yellow fever vaccination. V gene TRBV3-1 combines with J gene TRBJ2-7; D call uncertain. This clonotype was sampled from a man aged 18 to 30 who received the YFV17D yellow fever vaccine. The CDR3, as DNA: TGTGCCAGCAGCCAAGATCTCGCCGGATCCCGAATATCCGAGCAGTACTTC. It codes for CASSQDLAGSRISEQYF.